These 16 T cell receptor beta chains came from one sample sequenced in a study of shared clonotypes between healthy human individuals. The repertoire was sequenced with immunoSEQ multiplex PCR; TCRdb's copy has only in-frame clones and lacks some. The profile shows about 960,000 clones, 76% of them singletons. Sequenced: memory CD4+ T cells sorted from blood. The subset was: CD45RA-negative fraction. The receptors here all came from a man between 18 and 29 years old in good health.

The chain links TRBV9 to TRBJ1-3, with TRBD1 as a possible D gene (5 bases). The CDR3 extends over 16 amino acids. Germline CDR1 SGDLS, CDR2 YYNGEE. Trimming removed 2 bases at V and 0 bases at J, with 12 bases between. CDR3 bases: TGTGCCAGCAGCGTGGCAGGGCCCAGCTCTGGAAACACCATATATTTT. It specifies CASSVAGPSSGNTIYF.

CDR3 nucleotides: TGCGCCAGCAGGAGGGGAGGCGATAGTGGGACCCAGTACTTC. Protein product: CASRRGGDSGTQYF. The chain has TRBV5-1 and TRBJ2-5; tentative D call: TRBD2 (6 bases). The CDR3 extends over 14 amino acids. CDR1 and CDR2 (germline): SGHRS, YFSETQ. Trimming cost V 5 bases and J 7 bases, with 18 bases left between them.

The V gene is TRBV18, the J gene TRBJ1-1, with D hard to call. The V end was cut by 3 bases, the J end by 7 bases, with 18 bases between. There are 15 residues in the CDR3. Germline V gene sequence: CDR1 KGHSH, CDR2 LQKENI. CDR3 coding DNA: TGTGCCAGCTCACCGAACAGATTAGATCTAGGTGAAGCTTTCTTT. Its protein is CASSPNRLDLGEAFF.

This sequence joins TRBV5-4 and TRBJ1-5; D is perhaps TRBD1 (5 bases). Per the germline V gene, CDR1 is SGHNT and CDR2 is YYREEE (reference sequence). The CDR3 contains 16 residues. The V end lost 4 bases, the J end lost 0 bases, and 14 bases lay between the germline ends. CDR3: CASSPTPGLSNQPQHF. CDR3 nucleotides: TGTGCCAGCAGCCCCACGCCAGGGCTTAGCAATCAGCCCCAGCATTTT.

The chain employs TRBV28 and TRBJ2-4; D is perhaps TRBD1 (6 bases). CDR3 length equals 20 residues. Germline CDR1 reads MDHEN; CDR2 reads SYDVKM. Trimming left V 5 bases short and J 2 bases short, with 28 bases between. Written as DNA, the CDR3 is TGTGCCAGCAGTCCCCCCTCTTCCCAAAGTCAGGGGTCACCCAAAAACATTCAGTACTTC. Its translation: CASSPPSSQSQGSPKNIQYF.

The V call is TRBV5-4, the J call TRBJ2-2; D not resolved. Between the trimmed V and J ends, which lost 4 bases and 7 bases, there was a span of 5 bases. Germline CDR1 is SGHNT and CDR2 is YYREEE (reference sequence). CDR3 length: 11 residues. CDR3 bases: TGTGCCAGCAGCGTGGGCGGGGAGCTGTTTTTT. This codes for CASSVGGELFF.

The chain links TRBV19 to TRBJ1-2; 9 bases fit TRBD1. Germline values: CDR1 LNHDA, CDR2 SQIVND (reference sequence). The CDR3 extends over 13 amino acids. Germline trimming cut 6 bases from V and 6 bases from J; bases unmatched to any gene: 5. CDR3 sequence: CASRSTGGNGYTF. CDR3 bases: TGTGCCAGTAGGTCGACAGGGGGGAATGGCTACACCTTC.

This clone was counted between two and nine times. The V gene is TRBV2, the J gene TRBJ2-7; D not certain. Trimming left V 7 bases short and J 1 base short, with 14 bases between. This CDR3 spans 14 amino acids. Germline V lookup: CDR1 SNHLY, CDR2 FYNNEI. The CDR3 nucleotides are TGTGCCAGCAACCCCCGAGACGGGTCCTACGAGCAGTACTTC. Its translation: CASNPRDGSYEQYF.

The chain uses TRBV30 and TRBJ1-2, with a weak D call TRBD1 (6 bases). V lost 0 bases and J 5 bases, leaving 19 bases between the germline ends. The CDR3 has 16 residues. Germline loops: CDR1 GTSNPN, CDR2 SVGIG (reference sequence). The CDR3 protein is CAWSVNIRTAKYGYTF. The CDR3 DNA reads as TGTGCCTGGAGTGTAAACATTCGGACAGCAAAATATGGCTACACCTTC.

This chain joins TRBV5-1 and TRBJ2-7; 11 nucleotides line up with TRBD2. The length of the CDR3 is 14 residues. Germline CDR1 reads SGHRS; CDR2 reads YFSETQ. Trimming at V came to 4 bases and at J to 3 bases, leaving 3 bases not matched to a gene. CDR3 sequence reads: CASSATSGSYEQYF. Here the CDR3 DNA reads TGCGCCAGCAGCGCAACTAGCGGGAGCTACGAGCAGTACTTC.

The chain joins TRBV5-1 to TRBJ1-1; 10 bases are a match to TRBD1. This CDR3 contains 15 residues. Trimming took 6 bases from V and 5 from J; bases not matched to a gene: 10. CDR1 and CDR2 from the germline V gene are SGHRS and YFSETQ. In DNA, the CDR3 is TGCGCCAGCACACCCGGGACAGGGGCGGGGACTGAAGCTTTCTTT. Translation: CASTPGTGAGTEAFF. Looking up the rest from reference TRBV5-1 and TRBJ1-1 gives the full variable domain: KAGVTQTPRYLIKTRGQQVTLSCSPISGHRSVSWYQQTPGQGLQFLFEYFSETQRNKGNFPGRFSGRQFSNSRSEMNVSTLELGDSALYLCASTPGTGAGTEAFFGQGTRLTVV.

The V gene is TRBV4-1, the J gene TRBJ2-5; no clear D gene. There are 14 residues in the CDR3. The V end lost 0 bases, the J end lost 1 base, and 6 bases lay between the germline ends. Germline V CDR1 and CDR2: MGHRA, YSYEKL. CDR3 region: CASSQDPLQETQYF. The CDR3 bases are TGCGCCAGCAGCCAAGATCCCCTCCAAGAGACCCAGTACTTC.

V and J are TRBV5-4 and TRBJ2-3; no clear D gene. V lost 4 bases to trimming and J lost 4 bases, with 10 bases between them. Germline V lookup: CDR1 SGHNT, CDR2 YYREEE (reference sequence). This CDR3 contains 13 residues. This CDR3 reads CASSSPSPDTQYF. In nucleotides, the CDR3 is TGTGCCAGCAGCAGCCCGTCTCCAGATACGCAGTATTTT.

The chain links TRBV7-2 to TRBJ2-3; 8 positions agree with TRBD2. CDR1 is SGHTA, CDR2 FQGNSA, per germline. The CDR3 spans 16 residues. V shed 2 bases and J 7 bases; nucleotides not matched to a gene: 11. This CDR3 reads CASSLRAGALGYTQYF. The CDR3 DNA is TGTGCCAGCAGCTTAAGAGCGGGAGCCCTTGGGTATACGCAGTATTTT.

The CDR3 reads CASSETGAHNVLTF. The CDR3 nucleotides are TGCGCCAGCAGCGAAACAGGGGCCCACAACGTCCTGACTTTC. The chain employs TRBV5-1 and TRBJ2-6; TRBD1 aligns across 7 bases. V lost 4 bases and J lost 9; bases outside the gene matches: 7. The CDR3 covers 14 residues. Germline assignment: CDR1 SGHRS and CDR2 YFSETQ.

This clone was counted once. The chain recombines TRBV10-1 with TRBJ1-3; D uncertain. Trimming shortened V by 2 bases and J by 0 bases, and 8 bases separated the two germline ends. Germline V gene lookup returns CDR1 WNHNN and CDR2 SYGVQD (reference sequence). The CDR3 length is 15 residues. This CDR3 is CASSEDPGSGNTIYF. The CDR3 DNA follows: TGCGCCAGCAGTGAGGATCCAGGCTCTGGAAACACCATATATTTT.